The clone carrying this TCR beta chain was counted at least ten times. This may be a read error, as it is one base from a much larger clone. Being off target in a library aimed at alpha chains, this beta chain has a size of little meaning. This specimen comes from a study of spatial heterogeneity in lung cancer. Germline CDR1 and CDR2: SGHVS and FNYEAQ. The CDR3 loop spans 16 amino acids. Time point reported: sample taken at primary tumor resection. Unsorted samples of tumor, nontumor lung or frozen PBMC had their whole RNA sequenced. A single record per CDR3 protein comes from TCRdb applying MiXCR to the 5' RACE reads. The table records some 16,000 distinct CDR3 sequences, roughly 3.9% of them present only once.

Sequenced material: normal lung tissue next to the tumor, taken at surgery. The rearrangement links TRBV7-6 to TRBJ2-5; 11 nucleotides align to TRBD2. This TCR was recovered from a male donor with early-stage non-small cell lung cancer. The CDR3 DNA sequence: TGTGTCAGCAGCTTAGTTGGGACTAGCGGCCAAGAGACCCAGTACTTC. This gives the protein CVSSLVGTSGQETQYF.